What follows is one TCR beta chain and its context. Its antigen is not identified. The entry originates in a study of T cell clonotyping in hematopoietic cell transplantation. General study findings and limits: Few recipient clonotypes overlapped donors; over 97% were de novo at given depth. After transplant, recipient diversity fell while pathologically expanded clonotypes grew through day 180. Broader posttransplant TCR repertoire diversity was predicted by graft donor and pretransplant recipient Inverse Simpson Index values. Without cell sorting, CD4 versus CD8 contributions remain unresolved.

V lost 0 bases to trimming and J lost 3 bases, with 13 bases between them. Germline V gene sequence: CDR1 SGDLS, CDR2 YYNGEE. The CDR3 length is 15 residues. Assay: immunoSEQ multiplex PCR; the TCRdb copy retains only in-frame clones and omits some. The table records 15,000 to 20,000 clones, 70% to 75% of them present only once. The clonotype comes from an older woman in good health. Some clones in this sample may be carry-over from other donors' samples. Specimen: peripheral blood mononuclear cells. The chain carries TRBV9 and TRBJ2-7; weak D call: TRBD2 (7 bases). The DNA of the CDR3 is TGTGCCAGCAGCGTAGGAGGGGGGGCCGGCTACGAGCAGTACTTC. Protein product: CASSVGGGAGYEQYF. The whole variable domain, filled in from reference TRBV9 and TRBJ2-7, reads DSGVTQTPKHLITATGQRVTLRCSPRSGDLSVYWYQQSLDQGLQFLIQYYNGEERAKGNILERFSAQQFPDLHSELNLSSLELGDSALYFCASSVGGGAGYEQYFGPGTRLTVT.